This is a list of T cell receptor beta chains from one sample in a study of T cell responses to AZD1222 COVID-19 vaccine. Assay used: immunoSEQ multiplex PCR; TCRdb lists only in-frame clones, some missing. The sample records 100,000 or so clones, approximately 86% being singletons. Source: peripheral blood, taken on day 0 of AZD1222 vaccination. The receptor set was obtained from an adult in good health. Each CDR3 is given with its conserved first and last residue. D genes are given only for firm matches. A clone size is listed for some rows: how often the clone was seen (once, few, many), or a class if it is expanded.

D gene	clone size	V gene	J gene	CDR3 protein	CDR3 DNA
.	.	TRBV28	TRBJ2-3	CVVGDTDTQYF	TGTGTCGTCGGGGACACAGATACGCAGTATTTT
.	.	TRBV6-5	TRBJ1-1	CASRNTEAFF	TGTGCCAGCAGAAACACTGAAGCTTTCTTT
.	.	TRBV25-1	TRBJ1-4	CASSDSQGLSEKLFF	TGTGCCAGCAGTGATTCGCAGGGGTTGAGTGAAAAACTGTTTTTT
TRBD2	few	TRBV4-3	TRBJ2-5	CASSQEVGLAPQETQYF	TGCGCCAGCAGCCAAGAGGTAGGACTAGCGCCTCAAGAGACCCAGTACTTC
.	.	TRBV4-3	TRBJ2-7	CASSQDRGSGLAQPYEQYF	TGCGCCAGCAGCCAAGATCGCGGCAGTGGTTTAGCGCAACCCTACGAGCAGTACTTC
.	.	TRBV7-9	TRBJ2-7	CASNKGGGSSYEQYF	TGTGCCAGCAATAAGGGGGGAGGGAGCTCCTACGAGCAGTACTTC
.	.	TRBV27	TRBJ1-1	CASSLNRVDTEAFF	TGTGCCAGCAGTCTCAACAGGGTTGACACTGAAGCTTTCTTT
.	.	TRBV7-6	TRBJ2-1	CASRSGQAVEQFF	TGTGCCAGCAGATCGGGCCAAGCGGTTGAGCAGTTCTTC
TRBD1	.	TRBV10-3	TRBJ1-1	CAIRGTGNTEAFF	TGTGCCATCAGGGGGACAGGGAACACTGAAGCTTTCTTT
.	.	TRBV24-1	TRBJ1-3	CATSDKTDSGNTIYF	TGTGCCACCAGTGACAAGACAGACTCTGGAAACACCATATATTTT
.	.	TRBV15	TRBJ1-5	CATSSSRGFQPQHF	TGTGCCACCAGCAGTTCTCGGGGCTTTCAGCCCCAGCATTTT
.	.	TRBV19	TRBJ2-7	CASSISSDSYEQYF	TGTGCCAGTAGTATCTCTAGCGACTCCTACGAGCAGTACTTC
.	.	TRBV25-1	TRBJ1-2	CASTGGYGYTF	TGTGCCAGCACCGGAGGGTATGGCTACACCTTC
TRBD1	few	TRBV19	TRBJ2-1	CASRDRGYNEQFF	TGTGCCAGTAGGGACAGGGGGTACAATGAGCAGTTCTTC
.	.	TRBV7-2	TRBJ2-7	CASSLESGFSIYEQYF	TGTGCCAGCAGCTTAGAGTCGGGTTTTAGCATCTACGAGCAGTACTTC
TRBD1	.	TRBV29-1	TRBJ2-1	CSVERPGSEGGFYNEQFF	TGCAGCGTTGAACGCCCCGGGTCAGAAGGGGGCTTCTACAATGAGCAGTTCTTC
.	.	TRBV10-1	TRBJ1-3	CASSIMERAGNTIYF	TGCGCCAGCAGTATTATGGAGAGGGCTGGAAACACCATATATTTT
.	.	TRBV18	TRBJ2-7	CASSSNPTSYEQYF	TGTGCCAGCTCATCAAACCCTACTAGTTACGAGCAGTACTTC